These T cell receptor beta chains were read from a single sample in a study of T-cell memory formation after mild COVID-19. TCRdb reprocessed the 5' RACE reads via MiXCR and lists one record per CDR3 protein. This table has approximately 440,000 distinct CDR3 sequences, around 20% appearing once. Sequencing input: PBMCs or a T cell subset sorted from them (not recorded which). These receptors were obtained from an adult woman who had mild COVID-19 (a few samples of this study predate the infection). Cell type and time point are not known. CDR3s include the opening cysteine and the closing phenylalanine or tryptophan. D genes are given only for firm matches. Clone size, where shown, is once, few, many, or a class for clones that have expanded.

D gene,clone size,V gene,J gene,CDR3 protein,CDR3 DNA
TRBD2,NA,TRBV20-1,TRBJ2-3,CSARPTSGSRRFTDTQYF,TGCAGTGCTAGACCGACTAGCGGGAGCCGAAGGTTCACAGATACGCAGTATTTT
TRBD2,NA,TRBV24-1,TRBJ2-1,CATSDPAGAERDEQFF,TGTGCCACCAGTGATCCAGCGGGAGCGGAGCGCGATGAGCAGTTCTTC
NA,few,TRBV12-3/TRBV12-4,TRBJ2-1,CASSLIGIHEQFF,TGTGCCAGCAGTTTAATCGGGATCCATGAGCAGTTCTTC
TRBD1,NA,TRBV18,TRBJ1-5,CASSLDRGGEPQHF,TGTGCCAGCTCACTGGACAGGGGGGGCGAGCCCCAGCATTTT
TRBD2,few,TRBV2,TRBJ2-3,CAANGLAEFTDTQYF,TGTGCCGCCAACGGACTAGCGGAGTTCACAGATACGCAGTATTTT
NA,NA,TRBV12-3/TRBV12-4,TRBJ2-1,CASSKGKVLSGKQFF,TGTGCCAGCAGTAAGGGGAAAGTCCTTAGCGGAAAGCAGTTCTTC
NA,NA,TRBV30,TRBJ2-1,CAWSVDYNEQFF,TGTGCCTGGAGTGTTGACTACAATGAGCAGTTCTTC
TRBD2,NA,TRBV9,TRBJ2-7,CASSVSSGYEQYF,TGTGCCAGCAGCGTATCTAGCGGCTACGAGCAGTACTTC
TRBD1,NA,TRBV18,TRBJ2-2,CASSPSQGASGELFF,TGTGCCAGCTCACCATCGCAGGGGGCGTCCGGGGAGCTGTTTTTT
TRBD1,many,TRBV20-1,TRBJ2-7,CSARDPRTGDYDEQYF,TGCAGTGCTAGAGATCCCCGGACAGGGGATTACGACGAGCAGTACTTC
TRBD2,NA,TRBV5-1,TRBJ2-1,CASSRSSGSYNEQFF,TGCGCCAGCAGCCGGAGTAGCGGGAGCTACAATGAGCAGTTCTTC
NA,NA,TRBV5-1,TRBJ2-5,CASSTAHQETQYF,TGCGCCAGCAGCACCGCTCATCAGGAGACCCAGTACTTC
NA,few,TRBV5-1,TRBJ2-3,CASSQQGVEGDTQYF,TGCGCCAGCAGCCAACAGGGAGTTGAGGGAGATACGCAGTATTTT
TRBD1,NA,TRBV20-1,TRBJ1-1,CSARDRTGSAFF,TGCAGTGCTAGAGATAGGACAGGGAGTGCTTTCTTT
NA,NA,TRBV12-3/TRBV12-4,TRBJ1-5,CASTGTPNQPQHF,TGTGCCAGCACAGGGACCCCCAATCAGCCCCAGCATTTT
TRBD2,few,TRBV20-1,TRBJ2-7,CSARLAPEQYF,TGCAGTGCAAGACTAGCGCCTGAGCAGTACTTC
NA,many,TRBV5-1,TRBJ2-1,CASSLVYSEHEQFF,TGCGCCAGCAGCTTGGTATACAGTGAGCATGAGCAGTTCTTC
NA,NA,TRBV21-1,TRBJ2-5,CASARAQYF,TGTGCCAGCGCTCGGGCCCAGTACTTC
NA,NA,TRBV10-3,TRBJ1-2,CAISESGLGSGYTF,TGTGCCATCAGTGAGTCGGGACTAGGGAGCGGCTACACCTTC
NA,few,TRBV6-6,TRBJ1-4,CASARTPNEKLFF,TGTGCCAGCGCCCGAACCCCGAATGAAAAACTGTTTTTT
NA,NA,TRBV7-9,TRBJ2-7,CASSLSQSFYEQYF,TGTGCCAGCAGCTTATCCCAGTCCTTCTACGAGCAGTACTTC
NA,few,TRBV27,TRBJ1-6,CAIRGSPPPLHF,TGTGCCATCCGGGGTAGCCCACCACCCCTCCACTTT
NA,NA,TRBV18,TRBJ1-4,CASSPILGPNEKLFF,TGTGCCAGCTCACCTATTTTGGGACCGAATGAAAAACTGTTTTTT
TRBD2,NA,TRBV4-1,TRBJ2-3,CASSQPGGGPDTQYF,TGCGCCAGCAGCCAACCGGGAGGAGGCCCAGATACGCAGTATTTT
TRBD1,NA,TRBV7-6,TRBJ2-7,CASSSGTGVGYEQYF,TGTGCCAGCAGCTCCGGGACAGGGGTTGGTTACGAGCAGTACTTC
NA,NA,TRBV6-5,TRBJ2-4,CASLVGSAKNIQYF,TGTGCCAGCCTAGTGGGTTCAGCCAAAAACATTCAGTACTTC
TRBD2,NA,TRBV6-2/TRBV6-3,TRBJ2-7,CASSDTLALEQYF,TGTGCCAGCAGTGACACACTAGCGCTCGAGCAGTACTTC
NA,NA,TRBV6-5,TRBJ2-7,CASSYQSQRGEQYF,TGTGCCAGCAGTTACCAGTCGCAAAGAGGGGAGCAGTACTTC
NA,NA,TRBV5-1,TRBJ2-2,CASSGGLTAGELFF,TGCGCCAGCAGTGGGGGCCTTACCGCCGGGGAGCTGTTTTTT